The 10 T cell receptor beta chains given below trace back to one sample, sequenced in a study of blood T cell repertoires in COVID-19. This table comes from immunoSEQ multiplex PCR, and its TCRdb copy is limited to in-frame clones, with some not included. The sample yields roughly 500,000 clones, 85% to 90% seen once. The sample taken for sequencing was peripheral blood. Source of these receptors: a man aged 18-30 years with COVID-19, enrolled during active disease.

The genes are TRBV27 and TRBJ1-6; 9 nucleotides match TRBD1. J was trimmed by 7 bases and V by 9 bases; bases with no gene match: 4. The length of the CDR3 is 13 residues. The germline CDR1 and CDR2 sequences are MNHEY and SMNVEV (reference sequence). The CDR3 nucleotides read TGTGCCAGTCGACAGGGGGGGAATTCACCCCTCCACTTT. Translating it yields CASRQGGNSPLHF.

The chain couples TRBV7-8 to TRBJ2-2; 8 bases fit TRBD2. This CDR3 contains 15 residues. Germline lookup yields CDR1 SGHVS and CDR2 FQNEAQ. Trimming removed 5 bases from V and 0 bases from J; junction bases left unmatched: 2. The CDR3 is CASSRGRTNTGELFF. As DNA, the CDR3 is TGTGCCAGCAGCCGCGGGAGGACGAACACCGGGGAGCTGTTTTTT. Supplemented by reference TRBV7-8 and TRBJ2-2, the full variable domain reads GAGVSQSPRYKVAKRGQDVALRCDPISGHVSLFWYQQALGQGPEFLTYFQNEAQLDKSGLPSDRFFAERPEGSVSTLKIQRTQQEDSAVYLCASSRGRTNTGELFFGEGSRLTVL.

This chain uses TRBV6-5 with TRBJ1-2; 8 nucleotides match TRBD1. CDR3 length: 12 residues. The ends lost 10 bases at V and 8 bases at J; junction bases unmatched: 9. Germline V lookup: CDR1 MNHEY, CDR2 SVGAGI. This chain's CDR3 is CATWTGPGGYTF. In nucleotides, the CDR3 is TGTGCCACCTGGACAGGGCCGGGGGGCTACACCTTC.

The rearrangement joins TRBV3-1 (or the pseudogene TRBV3-2) to TRBJ1-2, with 7 bases lining up with TRBD1. V lost 3 bases to trimming and J lost 3 bases; unmatched junction nucleotides: 13. The germline V gene has CDR1 LGHDT and CDR2 YNNKEL (reference sequence). CDR3 length equals 17 residues. The CDR3 DNA sequence: TGTGCCAGCAGCCAGGAGATGGGACAGAGGAAAGACTATGGCTACACCTTC. Translating gives CASSQEMGQRKDYGYTF.

CDR3: CASSYSRQGAYGYTF. The CDR3 DNA is TGTGCCAGCAGTTACTCGCGACAGGGTGCCTATGGCTACACCTTC. The rearrangement uses TRBV6-5 and TRBJ1-2; 7 nucleotides line up with TRBD1. The CDR3 is 15 amino acids. V shed 0 bases and J 4 bases; nucleotides not matched to a gene: 5. Germline V gene sequence: CDR1 MNHEY, CDR2 SVGAGI.

The chain is built from TRBV24-1 and TRBJ2-2; possible D gene TRBD1, 6 bases. The germline V and J ends were trimmed by 4 bases and 0 bases, with 11 bases remaining between them. This CDR3 comprises 16 residues. Germline lookup yields CDR1 KGHDR and CDR2 SFDVKD. This CDR3 is CATSEYGTPNTGELFF. DNA for the CDR3: TGTGCCACCAGTGAGTACGGGACACCGAACACCGGGGAGCTGTTTTTT.

This clone occurred once. This chain connects TRBV30 to TRBJ2-5, with 12 bases identical to TRBD2. The CDR3 is 14 amino acids. Germline V gene sequence: CDR1 GTSNPN, CDR2 SVGIG (reference sequence). V shed 4 bases and J 5 bases; nucleotides not matched to a gene: 5. CDR3: CAWTLAGGSETQYF. In DNA, the CDR3 is TGTGCCTGGACACTAGCGGGAGGCTCGGAGACCCAGTACTTC.

V usage is TRBV10-3 and J usage is TRBJ2-3; 7 bases are shared with TRBD2. The CDR3 is 12 residues long. Losses at the gene ends were 10 bases for V and 2 bases for J; bases not matched to a gene: 3. CDR1 ENHRY and CDR2 SYGVKD come from the germline V gene. CDR3 nucleotides: TGTGCCACAGCGGGGCCCACAGATACGCAGTATTTT. This encodes CATAGPTDTQYF.

The genes are TRBV27 and TRBJ1-2, with D maybe TRBD1 (5 bases). V shed 2 bases and J shed 5 bases, with 6 bases lying between them. The germline V gene has CDR1 MNHEY and CDR2 SMNVEV (reference sequence). The CDR3 totals 12 residues. CDR3 nucleotides: TGTGCCAGCAGTTTAGCAGGGTATGGCTACACCTTC. Amino acid sequence: CASSLAGYGYTF.

The chain recombines TRBV4-1 with TRBJ1-6, with D tentatively TRBD1 (6 bases). Germline V gene lookup returns CDR1 MGHRA and CDR2 YSYEKL. V lost 1 base, J lost 8 bases, and 12 bases lay in between. There are 15 residues in the CDR3. CDR3 region: CASSQAGGSYSPLHF. The CDR3 DNA sequence: TGCGCCAGCAGCCAAGCGGGGGGCAGTTATTCACCCCTCCACTTT.